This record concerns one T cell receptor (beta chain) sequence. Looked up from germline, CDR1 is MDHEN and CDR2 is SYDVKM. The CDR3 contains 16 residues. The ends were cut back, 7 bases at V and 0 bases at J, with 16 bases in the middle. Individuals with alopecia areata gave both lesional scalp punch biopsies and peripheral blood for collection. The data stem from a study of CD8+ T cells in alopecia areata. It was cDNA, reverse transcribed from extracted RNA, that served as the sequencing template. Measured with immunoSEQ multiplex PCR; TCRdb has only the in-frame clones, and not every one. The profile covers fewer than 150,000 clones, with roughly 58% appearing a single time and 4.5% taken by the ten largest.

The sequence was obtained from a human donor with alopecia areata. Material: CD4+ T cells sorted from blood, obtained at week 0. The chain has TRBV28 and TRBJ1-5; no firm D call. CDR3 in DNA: TGTGCCAGCAAAGAAAGGACTTTCTATAGCAATCAGCCCCAGCATTTT. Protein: CASKERTFYSNQPQHF.